This is a list of T cell receptor beta chains from one sample in a study of post-analysis software for immune sequencing data. MiXCR, applied by TCRdb to the PCR reads, yields one record per CDR3 protein. The table records 750,000 to 900,000 distinct CDR3 sequences, 46% of them present only once. The sequenced material came from blood. The receptor set was obtained from a girl aged 5 to 17 with multiple sclerosis. The CDR3 runs from the conserved cysteine through the conserved F or W. Each record gives: D gene, V gene, clone size, J gene, CDR3 DNA, CDR3 protein. The D gene is left open where the match is weak. Not every row has a clone size; where given, it reads once, few, many or a size class.

NA	TRBV6-2/TRBV6-3	NA	TRBJ1-1	TGTGCCAGCAGATGGACCGGGACTGAAGCTTTCTTT	CASRWTGTEAFF
NA	TRBV12-3/TRBV12-4	NA	TRBJ2-3	TGTGCCAGCAGTTTAATGGGAACAGATACGCAGTATTTT	CASSLMGTDTQYF
TRBD1	TRBV20-1	few	TRBJ1-6	TGCAGTGCTAGGGACAGGGTAAAGCCCGAGGCTTCACCCCTCCACTTT	CSARDRVKPEASPLHF
NA	TRBV14	NA	TRBJ2-7	TGTGCCAGCAGCCAATCTTTCTCGATAGCGTACGAGCAGTACTTC	CASSQSFSIAYEQYF
TRBD1	TRBV6-5	NA	TRBJ2-1	TGTGCCAGCAGTTCCCAACCCGGGACAGGGCGTGGTGAGCAGTTCTTC	CASSSQPGTGRGEQFF
NA	TRBV7-9	few	TRBJ2-3	TGTGCCAGCAGCCCCACCCCTGCAGGGTTAAGCACAGATACGCAGTATTTT	CASSPTPAGLSTDTQYF
NA	TRBV12-3/TRBV12-4	NA	TRBJ1-2	TGTGCCAGCAGTTTAGAGGGGGGCTACTTGCATGGCTACACCTTC	CASSLEGGYLHGYTF
NA	TRBV27	NA	TRBJ1-2	TGTGCCAGCAGTCCTGGACGGATAGAGTATGGCTACACCTTC	CASSPGRIEYGYTF
TRBD2	TRBV20-1	NA	TRBJ2-4	TGCAGTGCTAGGGGAAGCGGGAACCTAGCCAAAAACATTCAGTACTTC	CSARGSGNLAKNIQYF
NA	TRBV29-1	NA	TRBJ1-5	TGCAGCGTTACTATCTCGATAGGTCAGCCCCAGCATTTT	CSVTISIGQPQHF
TRBD1	TRBV6-2/TRBV6-3	few	TRBJ2-1	TGTGCCAGCAGTTACCAGGGGGCCCCAAGGCCCCACAATGAGCAGTTCTTC	CASSYQGAPRPHNEQFF
TRBD2	TRBV2	NA	TRBJ2-1	TGTGCCAGCAGTATTGCTAGCGGCGCTGTGTTTGAGCAGTTCTTC	CASSIASGAVFEQFF
NA	TRBV4-3	NA	TRBJ2-7	TGCGCCAGCAGCCAGGGGGGTGCTCACCCTTCCTACGAGCAGTACTTC	CASSQGGAHPSYEQYF
NA	TRBV25-1	few	TRBJ1-1	TGTGCCAGCAGTGAATACCCCGGGGCGCGGGCTTTCTTT	CASSEYPGARAFF
NA	TRBV19	NA	TRBJ2-7	TGTGCCAGTAGTATCGAGAGCTCCTACGAGCAGTACTTC	CASSIESSYEQYF
TRBD2	TRBV12-3/TRBV12-4	NA	TRBJ2-1	TGTGCCAGCAGTTTCCGAGGACTAGCGGGAAATGAGCAGTTCTTC	CASSFRGLAGNEQFF
NA	TRBV6-1	NA	TRBJ2-7	TGTGCCAGCAGCCCGGACTGGCTCTACGAGCAGTACTTC	CASSPDWLYEQYF
NA	TRBV7-9	NA	TRBJ2-7	TGTGCCAGCAGCTTAGATGCTGCCAGCGGCTACGAGCAGTACTTC	CASSLDAASGYEQYF
NA	TRBV7-9	NA	TRBJ1-2	TGTGCCAGCAGCCCCACAGGTGACAACTATGGCTACACCTTC	CASSPTGDNYGYTF
NA	TRBV29-1	NA	TRBJ2-7	TGCAGCGGCGCTAACCTGGGGGCCTCCTACGAGCAGTACTTC	CSGANLGASYEQYF
NA	TRBV12-3/TRBV12-4	NA	TRBJ2-4	TGTGCCAGCAGTTTAGGGGGACAAGGACTAGCCAAAAACATTCAGTACTTC	CASSLGGQGLAKNIQYF
TRBD1	TRBV6-5	few	TRBJ1-1	TGTGCCAGCAGGGCAGGGGGCCAAAACACTGAAGCTTTCTTT	CASRAGGQNTEAFF
NA	TRBV7-8	few	TRBJ2-1	TGTGCCAGCAGCCCGGAGGACGTCTGGGGGGATGAGCAGTTCTTC	CASSPEDVWGDEQFF
TRBD1	TRBV11-2	NA	TRBJ2-3	TGTGCCAGCAGATCAGTTAGGGGGCCTGTGGATACGCAGTATTTT	CASRSVRGPVDTQYF
TRBD1	TRBV7-3	few	TRBJ1-1	TGTGCCAGCAGCTCCGGACAGGGGAACAGGGCTTTCTTT	CASSSGQGNRAFF
NA	TRBV5-5	NA	TRBJ2-3	TGTGCCAGCAGCACCATCCGGGGCACAGATACGCAGTATTTT	CASSTIRGTDTQYF
TRBD2	TRBV20-1	many	TRBJ2-3	TGCAGTGCTGGAAGGACTAGCGGGAGGCCAGATACGCAGTATTTT	CSAGRTSGRPDTQYF
NA	TRBV12-3/TRBV12-4	NA	TRBJ2-3	TGTGCCAGCAGTTTATCTAGAACCCCCCCAGATACGCAGTATTTT	CASSLSRTPPDTQYF
TRBD1	TRBV29-1	few	TRBJ2-7	TGCAGCGTCGACACCCGGGACAGGGTTTTCTACGAGCAGTACTTC	CSVDTRDRVFYEQYF
TRBD1	TRBV9	few	TRBJ1-2	TGTGCCAGCAGCGCCTCCGGGACAGGGGACGTATCTAACTATGGCTACACCTTC	CASSASGTGDVSNYGYTF
NA	TRBV5-6	few	TRBJ2-4	TGTGCCAGCAGCTTGTACAGTGGACAAGTAAACATTCAGTACTTC	CASSLYSGQVNIQYF
NA	TRBV7-2	few	TRBJ2-1	TGTGCCAGCAGCCCTAGGGGGGCGGGACCCTCCTACAATGAGCAGTTCTTC	CASSPRGAGPSYNEQFF
TRBD1	TRBV20-1	few	TRBJ2-1	TGCAGTACAGGACAGGTGACCTACAATGAGCAGTTCTTC	CSTGQVTYNEQFF
TRBD2	TRBV6-6	few	TRBJ2-2	TGTGCCAGCAGCTCAGTAGCGGGAGCCGGTGGGGAGCTGTTTTTT	CASSSVAGAGGELFF
NA	TRBV12-3/TRBV12-4	few	TRBJ1-1	TGTGCCAGCAGCCCCTCTTGGGGGGTGAACACTGAAGCTTTCTTT	CASSPSWGVNTEAFF
NA	TRBV7-9	NA	TRBJ2-1	TGTGCCAGCACCGGGAGTACGGATGAGCAGTTCTTC	CASTGSTDEQFF
TRBD2	TRBV20-1	NA	TRBJ2-7	TGCAGTGCTAGTCGGGAGGTGGGCTCTCCCTACGAGCAGTACTTC	CSASREVGSPYEQYF
TRBD2	TRBV20-1	few	TRBJ2-3	TGCAGTGCTTGGCTAGCGGGGGGCAGCACAGATACGCAGTATTTT	CSAWLAGGSTDTQYF
TRBD1	TRBV7-8	few	TRBJ1-2	TGTGCCAGCAGCTCCATTACAGGGGCTCTATCAAGGGGCTACACCTTC	CASSSITGALSRGYTF
NA	TRBV4-2	few	TRBJ1-1	TGTGCCAGCAGCCAAGATATGGTGTCTGGGAGTACTGAAGCTTTCTTT	CASSQDMVSGSTEAFF
NA	TRBV29-1	NA	TRBJ1-2	NA	CSAGTTNYGCTF
NA	TRBV20-1	few	TRBJ2-4	TGCAGTGCGGGAACTGAGGGCCTAGCCAAAAACATTCAGTACTTC	CSAGTEGLAKNIQYF
NA	TRBV4-1	few	TRBJ2-7	TGCGCCAGCAGCCAAGATCTTGGGTACAAATACGAGCAGTACTTC	CASSQDLGYKYEQYF
NA	TRBV6-1	few	TRBJ1-2	TGTGCCAGCAGTAAGGTCACTAACTATGGCTACACCTTC	CASSKVTNYGYTF
NA	TRBV13	NA	TRBJ2-3	TGTGCCAGCAGCTCAACTAGGGCCGACGCAGATACGCAGTATTTT	CASSSTRADADTQYF